The table lists the clone carrying this T cell receptor (beta chain) with a few counts. The antigen is not known. Per the germline V gene, CDR1 is SEHNR and CDR2 is FQNEAQ (reference sequence). Germline trimming cut 6 bases from V and 4 bases from J; bases unmatched to any gene: 8. The CDR3 contains 15 residues. It was RNA transcripts that yielded the amplified TCR beta CDR3 regions. The study used the HTBI primer set for a first-round RT-PCR of the TCR CDR3. TCRdb recomputed calls from the multiplex PCR reads with MiXCR, one row per CDR3 protein. The table includes under 350,000 distinct CDR3 sequences, approximately 15% detected once. These data are taken from a study of T cells in Graves' hyperthyroidism and ophthalmopathy. Notes on the study in general: Before onset, by a median of around 6.4 months, the model predicted ophthalmopathy. Within blood appeared most thyroid clonotypes that had expanded above 0.001.

Sequenced sample: blood. This receptor was identified in a woman in her thirties or forties with Graves' ophthalmopathy. The chain employs TRBV7-9 and TRBJ2-2; TRBD1 matches 7 bases. CDR3 DNA: TGTGCCAGCAGGGGGTCGGCAGGGGGCACCGGGGAGCTGTTTTTT. It yields the protein CASRGSAGGTGELFF. The variable domain in full, completed from reference TRBV7-9 and TRBJ2-2, reads DTGVSQNPRHKITKRGQNVTFRCDPISEHNRLYWYRQTLGQGPEFLTYFQNEAQLEKSRLLSDRFSAERPKGSFSTLEIQRTEQGDSAMYLCASRGSAGGTGELFFGEGSRLTVL.